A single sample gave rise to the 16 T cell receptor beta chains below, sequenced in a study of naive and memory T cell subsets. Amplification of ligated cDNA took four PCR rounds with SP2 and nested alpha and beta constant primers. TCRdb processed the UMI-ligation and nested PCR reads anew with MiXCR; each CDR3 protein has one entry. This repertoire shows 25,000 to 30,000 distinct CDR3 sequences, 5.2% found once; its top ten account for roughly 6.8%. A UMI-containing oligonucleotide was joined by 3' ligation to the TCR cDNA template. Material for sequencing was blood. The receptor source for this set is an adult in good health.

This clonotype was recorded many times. For the CDR3, the DNA is TGTGCCATCAGTGAGGACCCAGCCTATGGCTACACCTTC. Its translation is CAISEDPAYGYTF. The rearrangement uses TRBV10-3 and TRBJ1-2; no firm D call. In germline, CDR1 is ENHRY, CDR2 SYGVKD. The CDR3 runs to 13 residues. V lost 2 bases, J lost 4 bases, and 8 bases lay in between.

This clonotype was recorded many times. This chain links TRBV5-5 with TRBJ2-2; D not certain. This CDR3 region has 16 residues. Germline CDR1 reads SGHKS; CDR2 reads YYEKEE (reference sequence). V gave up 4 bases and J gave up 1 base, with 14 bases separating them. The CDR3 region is CASSQRTGRNTGELFF. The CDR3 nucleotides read TGTGCCAGCAGCCAGAGGACGGGTAGGAACACCGGGGAGCTGTTTTTT.

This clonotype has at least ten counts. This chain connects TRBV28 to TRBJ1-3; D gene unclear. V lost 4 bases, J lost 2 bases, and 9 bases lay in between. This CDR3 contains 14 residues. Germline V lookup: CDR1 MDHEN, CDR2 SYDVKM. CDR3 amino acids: CASSSPSPGNTIYF. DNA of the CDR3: TGTGCCAGCAGTTCCCCGAGTCCTGGAAACACCATATATTTT.

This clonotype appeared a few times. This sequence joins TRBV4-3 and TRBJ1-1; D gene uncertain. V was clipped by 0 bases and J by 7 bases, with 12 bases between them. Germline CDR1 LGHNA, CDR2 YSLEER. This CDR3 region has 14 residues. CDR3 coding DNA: TGCGCCAGCAGCCAAGATGGAGGGAGAGGTGAAGCTTTCTTT. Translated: CASSQDGGRGEAFF.

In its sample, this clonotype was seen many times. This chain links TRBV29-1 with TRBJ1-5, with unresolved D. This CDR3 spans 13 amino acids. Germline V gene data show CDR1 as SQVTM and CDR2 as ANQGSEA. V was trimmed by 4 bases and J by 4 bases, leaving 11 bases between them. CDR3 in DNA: TGCAGCGTTGGAGAACAGTTGAATCAGCCCCAGCATTTT. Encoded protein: CSVGEQLNQPQHF. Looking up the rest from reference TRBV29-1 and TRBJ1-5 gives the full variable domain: SAVISQKPSRDICQRGTSLTIQCQVDSQVTMMFWYRQQPGQSLTLIATANQGSEATYESGFVIDKFPISRPNLTFSTLTVSNMSPEDSSIYLCSVGEQLNQPQHFGDGTRLSIL.

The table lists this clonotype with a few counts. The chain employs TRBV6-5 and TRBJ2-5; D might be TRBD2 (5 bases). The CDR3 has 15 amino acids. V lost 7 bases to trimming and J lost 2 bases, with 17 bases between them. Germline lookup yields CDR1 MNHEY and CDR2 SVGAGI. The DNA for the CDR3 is TGTGCCAGCACTTCCTTAAGAGGGTGTCAAGAGACCCAGTACTTC. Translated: CASTSLRGCQETQYF.

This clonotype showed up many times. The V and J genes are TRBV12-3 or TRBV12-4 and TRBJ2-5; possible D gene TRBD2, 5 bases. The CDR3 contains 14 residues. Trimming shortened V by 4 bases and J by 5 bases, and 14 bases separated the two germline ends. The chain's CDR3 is CASSYSGSGETQYF. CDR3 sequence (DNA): TGTGCCAGCAGTTACTCGGGCAGCGGCGAGACCCAGTACTTC.

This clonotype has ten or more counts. CDR3 amino acids: CASGKEPPGHTEAFF. The CDR3 nucleotides are TGTGCCAGCGGTAAGGAACCTCCAGGGCACACTGAAGCTTTCTTT. This chain connects TRBV6-2 or TRBV6-3 to TRBJ1-1; D is perhaps TRBD1 (5 bases). The V end lost 8 bases, the J end lost 3 bases, and 19 bases lay between the germline ends. CDR1 MNHEY and CDR2 SVGEGT come from the germline V gene. The CDR3 length is 15 residues.

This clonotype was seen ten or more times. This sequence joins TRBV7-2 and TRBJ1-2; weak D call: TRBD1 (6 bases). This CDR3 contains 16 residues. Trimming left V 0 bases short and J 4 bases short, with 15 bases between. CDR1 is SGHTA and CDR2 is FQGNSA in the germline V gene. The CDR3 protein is CASSLAPGGRSYGYTF. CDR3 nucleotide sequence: TGTGCCAGCAGCTTAGCCCCGGGGGGCAGAAGCTATGGCTACACCTTC.

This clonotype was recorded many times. CDR3 loop: CASSLEVRDRGQEREPDEQFF. DNA for the CDR3: TGTGCCAGCAGTTTAGAAGTACGGGACAGGGGGCAGGAGCGGGAGCCAGATGAGCAGTTCTTC. This chain connects TRBV28 to TRBJ2-1; the match to TRBD1 covers 12 bases. This CDR3 spans 21 amino acids. V was pared by 2 bases and J by 8 bases, with 22 bases of the junction left unmatched. Germline CDR1 and CDR2: MDHEN and SYDVKM.

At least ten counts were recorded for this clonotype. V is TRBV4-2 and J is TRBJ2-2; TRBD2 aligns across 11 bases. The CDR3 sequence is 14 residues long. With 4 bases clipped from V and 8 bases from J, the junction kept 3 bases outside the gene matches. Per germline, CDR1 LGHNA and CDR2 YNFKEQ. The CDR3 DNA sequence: TGTGCCAGCAGCCCACGACTAGCGGGAGGGGAGCTGTTTTTT. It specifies CASSPRLAGGELFF.

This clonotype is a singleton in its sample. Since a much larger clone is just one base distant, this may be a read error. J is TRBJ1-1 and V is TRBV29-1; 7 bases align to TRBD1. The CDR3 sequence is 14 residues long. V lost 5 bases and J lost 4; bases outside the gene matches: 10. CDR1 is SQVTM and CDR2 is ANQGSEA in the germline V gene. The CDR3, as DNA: TGCAGCGTTTCTAAGACAGGGTGCGGCACTGAAGCTTTCTTT. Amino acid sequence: CSVSKTGCGTEAFF.

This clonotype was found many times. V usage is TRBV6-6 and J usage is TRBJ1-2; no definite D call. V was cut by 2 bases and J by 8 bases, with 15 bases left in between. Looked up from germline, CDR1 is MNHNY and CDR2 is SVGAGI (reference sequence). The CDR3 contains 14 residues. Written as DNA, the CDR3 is TGTGCCAGCAGTTACGGCCGGGAATCAAGGGGCTACACCTTC. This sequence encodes CASSYGRESRGYTF.

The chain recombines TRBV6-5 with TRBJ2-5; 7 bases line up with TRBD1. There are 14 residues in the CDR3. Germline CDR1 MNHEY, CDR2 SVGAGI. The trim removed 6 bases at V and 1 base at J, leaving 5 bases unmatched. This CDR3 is CASRPGTAQETQYF. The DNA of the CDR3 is TGTGCCAGCAGGCCCGGGACAGCCCAAGAGACCCAGTACTTC.

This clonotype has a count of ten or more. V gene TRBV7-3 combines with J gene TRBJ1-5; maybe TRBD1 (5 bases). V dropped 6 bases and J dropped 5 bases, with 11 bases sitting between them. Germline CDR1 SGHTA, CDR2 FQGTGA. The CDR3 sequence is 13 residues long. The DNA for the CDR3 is TGTGCCAGCAGTTTGGGGCCGGATCAGCCCCAGCATTTT. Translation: CASSLGPDQPQHF.

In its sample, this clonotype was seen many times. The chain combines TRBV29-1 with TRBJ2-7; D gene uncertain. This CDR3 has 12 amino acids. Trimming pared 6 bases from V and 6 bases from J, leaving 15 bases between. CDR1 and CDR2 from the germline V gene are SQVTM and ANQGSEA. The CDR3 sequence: CSVKTLGSEQYF. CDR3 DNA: TGCAGCGTGAAGACTCTAGGCTCCGAGCAGTACTTC.